This TCR beta chain was recorded in a study of cytomegalovirus exposure and HLA in healthy donors. 13 Jbeta primers and 60 Vbeta primers were used for the PCR. This table comes from immunoSEQ multiplex PCR, and its TCRdb copy is limited to in-frame clones, with some not included. The table has some 35,000 clones, almost 70% seen once. The clonotype originates from a man between 25 and 39 years old in good health and CMV-seronegative. The material sequenced was PBMCs.

The CDR3 coding sequence is TGTGCCAGCAGCGAAGGACAGGGCACAGATACGCAGTATTTT. Its translation is CASSEGQGTDTQYF. The chain has TRBV6-4 and TRBJ2-3; TRBD1 agrees at 7 bases. Trimming removed 6 bases from V and 1 base from J; junction bases left unmatched: 4. CDR3 length: 14 residues. The germline V gene encodes CDR1 MRHNA and CDR2 SNTAGT.